The source of this T cell receptor (beta chain) is a study of blood T cell repertoires in COVID-19. Overall study: PBMCs, B-cell-depleted T cells, or T cells were the source of the cDNA or gDNA that made up the material.

Trimming at V came to 5 bases and at J to 5 bases, leaving 13 bases not matched to a gene. From germline, CDR1 is MDHEN and CDR2 SYDVKM. The CDR3 totals 19 residues. Only in-frame clones appear in the TCRdb table, and some are missing; sequencing was by immunoSEQ multiplex PCR. The data hold 200,000 to 300,000 clones, with about 91% observed a single time. Seattle patients were enrolled while actively infected and followed longitudinally. The clonotype originates from a woman under 40 with COVID-19, enrolled during active disease. Sequenced: peripheral blood. V and J are TRBV28 and TRBJ2-2; the match to TRBD2 covers 14 bases. CDR3 protein: CASSLPRGLAGVGTGELFF. The CDR3 bases are TGTGCCAGCAGTCTCCCCCGGGGACTAGCGGGAGTAGGTACCGGGGAGCTGTTTTTT.